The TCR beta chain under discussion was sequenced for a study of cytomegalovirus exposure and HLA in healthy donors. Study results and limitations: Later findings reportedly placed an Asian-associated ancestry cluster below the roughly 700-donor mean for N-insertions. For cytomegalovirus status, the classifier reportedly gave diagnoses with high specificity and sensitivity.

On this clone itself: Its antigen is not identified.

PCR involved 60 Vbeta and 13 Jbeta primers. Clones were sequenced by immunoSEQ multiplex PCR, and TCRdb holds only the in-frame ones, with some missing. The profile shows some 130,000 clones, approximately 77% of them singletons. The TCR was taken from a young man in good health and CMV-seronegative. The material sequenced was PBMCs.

Here the CDR3 DNA reads TGTGCCAGTAGTTTGGTTAGCGGGACGGATGGGCAGTACTTC. Translating it yields CASSLVSGTDGQYF. The chain links TRBV19 to TRBJ2-7; 8 bases are a match to TRBD2. CDR1 and CDR2 from the germline V gene are LNHDA and SQIVND (reference sequence). The CDR3 runs to 14 residues. The V and J ends lost 5 bases and 9 bases, in that order; junction bases with no gene match: 12.